This T cell receptor beta chain originates from a study of response to subunit inactivated influenza vaccine. Study results and caveats: New T cells are recruited in small numbers by each seasonal influenza vaccination, according to the authors' suggestion.

The table lists this clonotype with a few counts. The antigen remains unidentified. The CDR3 is made up of 15 amino acids. V dropped 4 bases and J dropped 4; count of bases not matched to a gene: 5. Germline CDR1 reads MGHDK; CDR2 reads SYGVNS. TCRdb re-analysed the RT-PCR reads in MiXCR, keeping a single row per CDR3 protein. Found here are hundreds of thousands of distinct CDR3 sequences, around 14% of them singletons; the top ten hold around 10%. The source is a man aged 50 or older who received an inactivated influenza vaccine. The starting material was PBMCs from blood, obtained 11 to 12 days after vaccination. This chain joins TRBV25-1 and TRBJ2-5, with 11 bases aligning to TRBD2. CDR3 in amino acids: CASSGTSGSGETQYF. CDR3 sequence (DNA): TGTGCCAGCAGTGGAACTAGCGGGAGTGGAGAGACCCAGTACTTC.